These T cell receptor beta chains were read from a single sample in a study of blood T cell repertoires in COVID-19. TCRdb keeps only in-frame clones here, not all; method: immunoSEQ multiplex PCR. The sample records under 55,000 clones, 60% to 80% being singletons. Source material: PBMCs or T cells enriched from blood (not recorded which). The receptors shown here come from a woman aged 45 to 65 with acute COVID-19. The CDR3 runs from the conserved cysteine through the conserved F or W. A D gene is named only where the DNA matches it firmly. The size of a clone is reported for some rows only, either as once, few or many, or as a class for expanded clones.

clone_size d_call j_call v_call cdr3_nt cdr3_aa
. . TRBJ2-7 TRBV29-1 TGCAGCGTTGAAGACGGCGGGACAGAGAGTTACGAGCAGTACTTC CSVEDGGTESYEQYF
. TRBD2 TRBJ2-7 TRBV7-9 TGTGCCAGCAGCGGTAGCGGGGGGAACTCCTACGAGCAGTACTTC CASSGSGGNSYEQYF
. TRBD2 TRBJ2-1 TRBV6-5 TGTGCCAGCAGCCCGCGGGGAGGGCCCTACAATGAGCAGTTCTTC CASSPRGGPYNEQFF
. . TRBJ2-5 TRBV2 TGTGCCAGCAGGAAGGGGGGGGGAGTAGAGACCCAGTACTTC CASRKGGGVETQYF
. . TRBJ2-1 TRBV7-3 TGTGCCAGCAGCCCCGTCTTGAGCTCCTACAATGAGCAGTTCTTC CASSPVLSSYNEQFF
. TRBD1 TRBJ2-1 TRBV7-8 TGTGCCAGCAGCTTCCTGGACAGGACCTCCTACAATGAGCAGTTCTTC CASSFLDRTSYNEQFF
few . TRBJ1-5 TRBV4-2 TGTGCCAGCAGCCAAGAGCTAGGTGCCAATCAGCCCCAGCATTTT CASSQELGANQPQHF
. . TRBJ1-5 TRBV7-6 TGTGCCAGCAGCTTAGCCCCGGGTCAGCCCCAGCATTTT CASSLAPGQPQHF
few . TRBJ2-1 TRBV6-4 TGTGCCAGCAGTGGGACAGAAGAACATGATGAGCAGTTCTTC CASSGTEEHDEQFF
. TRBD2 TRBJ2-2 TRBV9 TGTGCCAGCAGCGTAGCTAGCGGGGGGGCCCGTGGCACCGGGGAGCTGTTTTTT CASSVASGGARGTGELFF
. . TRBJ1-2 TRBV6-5 TGTGCCAGCAGTTACGAGCGGGACTATGGCTACACCTTC CASSYERDYGYTF
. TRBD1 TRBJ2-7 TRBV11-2 TGTGCCAGCAGCTTCGGGACAGGGGTGAACGAGCAGTACTTC CASSFGTGVNEQYF
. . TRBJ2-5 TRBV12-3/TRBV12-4 TGTGCCAGCAGTCCCGGCGGACAAGAGACCCAGTACTTC CASSPGGQETQYF
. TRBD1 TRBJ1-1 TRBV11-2 TGTGCCAGCAGCTTATTAGGGACAGGGGGGACTGAAGCTTTCTTT CASSLLGTGGTEAFF
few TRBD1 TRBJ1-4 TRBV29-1 TGCAGCGCCGACCCGGGACAGGGAGGAGAAAAACTGTTTTTT CSADPGQGGEKLFF
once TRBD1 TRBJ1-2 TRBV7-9 TGTGCCAGCAGCCTAGCCGGGACAGCTAACTATGGCTACACCTTC CASSLAGTANYGYTF
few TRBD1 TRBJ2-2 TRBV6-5 TGTGCCAGCAGTAGACAGGGAACGAACACCGGGGAGCTGTTTTTT CASSRQGTNTGELFF
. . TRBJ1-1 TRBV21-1 TGTGCCAGCAGCAACATTGAAGGGACACTGGGCACTGAAGCTTTCTTT CASSNIEGTLGTEAFF